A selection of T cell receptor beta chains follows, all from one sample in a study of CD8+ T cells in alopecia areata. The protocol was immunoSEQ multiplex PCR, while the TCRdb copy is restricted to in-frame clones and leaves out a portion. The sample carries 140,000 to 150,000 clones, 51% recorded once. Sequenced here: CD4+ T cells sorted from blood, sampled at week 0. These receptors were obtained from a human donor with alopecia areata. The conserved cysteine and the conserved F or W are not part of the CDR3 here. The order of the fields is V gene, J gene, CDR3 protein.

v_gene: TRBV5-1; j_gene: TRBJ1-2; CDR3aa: ASSWEGSGYGYT
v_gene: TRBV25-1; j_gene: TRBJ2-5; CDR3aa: ASTSGSGETQY
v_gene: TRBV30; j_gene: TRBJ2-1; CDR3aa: GLELGLGGGINEQF
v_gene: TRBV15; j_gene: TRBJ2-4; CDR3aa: ATSRPRQVLYKNIQY
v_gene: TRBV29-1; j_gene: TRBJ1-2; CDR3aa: SVGGARDGYT
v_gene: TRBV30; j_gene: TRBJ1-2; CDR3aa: AWKAGGLGYT
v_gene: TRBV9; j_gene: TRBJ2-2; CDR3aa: ASSVVGGASGELF
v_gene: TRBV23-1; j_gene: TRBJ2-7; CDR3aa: ASSQSGVLAVPIEQY
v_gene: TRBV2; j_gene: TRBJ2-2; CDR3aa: ASSSRQGGTGELF
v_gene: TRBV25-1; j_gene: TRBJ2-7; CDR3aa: ASSEGTGMAYEQY